The 8 T cell receptor beta chains in this list originate from one sample, sequenced in a study of shared clonotypes between healthy human individuals. Clones were sequenced by immunoSEQ multiplex PCR, and TCRdb holds only the in-frame ones, with some missing. Counted here are about 700,000 clones, approximately 79% occurring once; the ten biggest clones make up roughly 1.7%. Material for sequencing was memory CD4+ T cells sorted from blood. Subset described: CD45RA-negative fraction. The receptors stem from a woman in her 30s in good health.

The chain combines TRBV7-9 with TRBJ2-1; D not resolved. Trimming shortened V by 5 bases and J by 4 bases, and 12 bases separated the two germline ends. This CDR3 is built from 14 residues. From germline, CDR1 is SEHNR and CDR2 FQNEAQ (reference sequence). The CDR3 spells CASSRVDGYNEQFF. Here the CDR3 DNA reads TGTGCCAGCAGCCGTGTGGACGGATACAATGAGCAGTTCTTC.

This clone showed up just a few times. The chain links TRBV6-6 to TRBJ2-2, with a tentative D call TRBD2 (6 bases). Germline V CDR1 and CDR2: MNHNY, SVGAGI (reference sequence). V dropped 6 bases and J dropped 5 bases, with 10 bases sitting between them. The CDR3 sequence is 13 residues long. CDR3 amino acids: CASRPRGTGELFF. The CDR3 bases are TGTGCCAGCAGGCCACGGGGGACCGGGGAGCTGTTTTTT.

A few counts support this clone. This chain connects TRBV28 to TRBJ1-2, with 8 positions matching TRBD1. V was pared by 5 bases and J by 0 bases, with 11 bases of the junction left unmatched. The CDR3 contains 17 residues. Germline V gene sequence: CDR1 MDHEN, CDR2 SYDVKM. In DNA form, the CDR3 reads TGTGCCAGCAGTACACCGGGACAGGTGCCCTCTAACTATGGCTACACCTTC. Translation: CASSTPGQVPSNYGYTF.

This sequence joins TRBV6-5 and TRBJ2-4, with 7 nucleotides matching TRBD2. The ends lost 0 bases at V and 15 bases at J; junction bases unmatched: 17. The CDR3 is made up of 16 amino acids. CDR1 MNHEY and CDR2 SVGAGI come from the germline V gene. DNA of the CDR3: TGTGCCAGCAGTTACTCACAGACCTCCGGGGGGACGACTTTGTACTTC. It encodes CASSYSQTSGGTTLYF.

This clone was counted at least ten times. V gene TRBV6-1 combines with J gene TRBJ2-3; 9 nucleotides match TRBD2. Germline V gene sequence: CDR1 MNHNS, CDR2 SASEGT. Trimming removed 4 bases from V and 0 bases from J; junction bases left unmatched: 8. The CDR3 runs 17 residues. This CDR3 reads CASSAETSGYSTDTQYF. The CDR3 nucleotides are TGTGCCAGCAGTGCCGAGACTAGCGGATACAGCACAGATACGCAGTATTTT.

The rearrangement uses TRBV28 and TRBJ1-2; D remains unclear. The V gene's germline CDR1 is MDHEN and CDR2 SYDVKM. The length of the CDR3 is 12 residues. Trimming removed 3 bases at V and 3 bases at J, with 5 bases between. CDR3 protein: CASSLDYYGYTF. The CDR3 DNA follows: TGTGCCAGCAGTTTGGACTACTATGGCTACACCTTC.

This clone turned up a few times. This chain connects TRBV30 to TRBJ1-1; 9 bases map to TRBD1. V trimming: 2 bases; J trimming: 9 bases; junction bases outside the gene matches: 4. The CDR3 is made up of 12 amino acids. Germline loops: CDR1 GTSNPN, CDR2 SVGIG (reference sequence). CDR3 sequence (DNA): TGTGCCTGGAGTAAACAGGGGGCGCAAGCTTTCTTT. Its translation is CAWSKQGAQAFF.

The chain recombines TRBV5-4 with TRBJ1-1; D possibly corresponds to TRBD1 (6 bases). Per germline, CDR1 SGHNT and CDR2 YYREEE (reference sequence). The CDR3 covers 14 residues. With 5 bases removed from V and 2 bases from J, the gap between germline ends came to 13 bases. This CDR3 reads CASRAGQPNTEAFF. In DNA, the CDR3 is TGTGCCAGCAGAGCAGGACAGCCTAACACTGAAGCTTTCTTT. The full variable domain, with the rest looked up from reference TRBV5-4 and TRBJ1-1, is ETGVTQSPTHLIKTRGQQVTLRCSSQSGHNTVSWYQQALGQGPQFIFQYYREEENGRGNFPPRFSGLQFPNYSSELNVNALELDDSALYLCASRAGQPNTEAFFGQGTRLTVV.